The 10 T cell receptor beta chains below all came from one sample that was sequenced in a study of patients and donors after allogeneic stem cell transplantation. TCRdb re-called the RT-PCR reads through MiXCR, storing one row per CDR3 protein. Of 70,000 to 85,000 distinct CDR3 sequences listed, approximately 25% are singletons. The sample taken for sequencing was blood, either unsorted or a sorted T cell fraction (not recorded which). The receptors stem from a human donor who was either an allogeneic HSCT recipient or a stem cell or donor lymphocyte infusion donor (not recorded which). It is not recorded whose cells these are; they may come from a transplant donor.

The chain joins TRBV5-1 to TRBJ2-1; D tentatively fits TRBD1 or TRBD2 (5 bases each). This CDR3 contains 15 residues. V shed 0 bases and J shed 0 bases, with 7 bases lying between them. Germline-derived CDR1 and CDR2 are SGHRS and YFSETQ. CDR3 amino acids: CASSLEGSSYNEQFF. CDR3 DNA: TGCGCCAGCAGCTTGGAGGGGAGCTCCTACAATGAGCAGTTCTTC.

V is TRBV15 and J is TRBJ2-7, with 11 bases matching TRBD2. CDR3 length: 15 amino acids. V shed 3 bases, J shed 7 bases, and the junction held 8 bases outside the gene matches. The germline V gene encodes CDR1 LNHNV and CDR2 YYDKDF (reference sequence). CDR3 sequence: CATSRGTSGVWEQYF. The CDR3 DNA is TGTGCCACCAGCAGGGGGACTAGCGGCGTCTGGGAGCAGTACTTC.

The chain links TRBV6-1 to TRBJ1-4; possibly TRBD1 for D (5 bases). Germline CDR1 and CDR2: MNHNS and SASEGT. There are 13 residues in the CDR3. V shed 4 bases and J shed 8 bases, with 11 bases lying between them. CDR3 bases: TGTGCCAGCAGTGGGACATTAGAGGAAAAACTGTTTTTT. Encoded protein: CASSGTLEEKLFF.

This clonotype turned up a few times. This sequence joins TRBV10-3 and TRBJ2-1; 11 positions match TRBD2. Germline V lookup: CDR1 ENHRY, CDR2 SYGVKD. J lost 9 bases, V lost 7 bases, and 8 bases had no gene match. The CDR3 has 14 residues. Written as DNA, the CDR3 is TGTGCCATCAAGACTAGCGGGGCGCTCGGTGAGCAGTTCTTC. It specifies CAIKTSGALGEQFF.

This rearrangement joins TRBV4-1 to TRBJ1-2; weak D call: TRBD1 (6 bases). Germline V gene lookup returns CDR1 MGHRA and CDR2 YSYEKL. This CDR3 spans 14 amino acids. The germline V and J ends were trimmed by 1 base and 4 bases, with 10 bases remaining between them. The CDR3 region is CASSQGGAGYGYTF. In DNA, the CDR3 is TGCGCCAGCAGCCAAGGGGGGGCAGGCTATGGCTACACCTTC.

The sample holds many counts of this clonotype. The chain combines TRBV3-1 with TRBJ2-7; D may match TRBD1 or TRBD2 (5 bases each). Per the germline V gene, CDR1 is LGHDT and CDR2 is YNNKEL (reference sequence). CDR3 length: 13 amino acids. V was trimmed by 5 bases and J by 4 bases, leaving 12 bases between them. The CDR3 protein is CASSSGEGYEQYF. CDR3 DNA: TGTGCCAGCAGCAGCGGCGAGGGGTACGAGCAGTACTTC.

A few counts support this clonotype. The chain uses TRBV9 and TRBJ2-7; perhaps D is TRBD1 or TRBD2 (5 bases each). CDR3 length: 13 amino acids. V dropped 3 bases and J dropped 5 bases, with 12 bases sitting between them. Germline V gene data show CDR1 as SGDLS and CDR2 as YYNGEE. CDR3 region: CASSDGTPNEQYF. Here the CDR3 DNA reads TGTGCCAGCAGCGACGGGACCCCCAACGAGCAGTACTTC. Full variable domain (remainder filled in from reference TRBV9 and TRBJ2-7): DSGVTQTPKHLITATGQRVTLRCSPRSGDLSVYWYQQSLDQGLQFLIQYYNGEERAKGNILERFSAQQFPDLHSELNLSSLELGDSALYFCASSDGTPNEQYFGPGTRLTVT.

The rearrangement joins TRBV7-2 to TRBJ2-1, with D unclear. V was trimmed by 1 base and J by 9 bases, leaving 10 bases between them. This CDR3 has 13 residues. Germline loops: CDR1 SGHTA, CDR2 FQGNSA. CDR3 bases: TGTGCCAGCAGCTTAGAGGCCGGCAGTGAGCAGTTCTTC. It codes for CASSLEAGSEQFF.

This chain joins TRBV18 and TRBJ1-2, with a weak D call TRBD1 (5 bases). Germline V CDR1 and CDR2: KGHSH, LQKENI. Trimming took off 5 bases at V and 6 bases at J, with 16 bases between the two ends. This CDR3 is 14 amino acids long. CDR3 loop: CASSLLRVSDGYTF. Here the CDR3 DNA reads TGTGCCAGCTCATTGCTCAGGGTGTCCGATGGCTACACCTTC. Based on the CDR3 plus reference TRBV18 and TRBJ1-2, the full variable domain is NAGVMQNPRHLVRRRGQEARLRCSPMKGHSHVYWYRQLPEEGLKFMVYLQKENIIDESGMPKERFSAEFPKEGPSILRIQQVVRGDSAAYFCASSLLRVSDGYTFGSGTRLTVV.

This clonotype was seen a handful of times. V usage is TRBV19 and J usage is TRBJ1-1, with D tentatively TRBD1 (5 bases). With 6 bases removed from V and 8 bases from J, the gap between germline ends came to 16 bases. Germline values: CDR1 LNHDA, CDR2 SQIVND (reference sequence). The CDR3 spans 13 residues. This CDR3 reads CASSITGALEAFF. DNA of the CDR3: TGTGCCAGTAGCATCACTGGGGCACTGGAAGCTTTCTTT.